This T cell receptor beta chain was documented in a study of identical twins. cDNA carried unique molecular identifiers, and a universal primer site was added by template switching. MiXCR was run by TCRdb on the 5' RACE reads, yielding one entry per CDR3 protein. The profile shows 200,000 to 250,000 distinct CDR3 sequences, 5.5% to 7% of them singletons. As to this clonotype: The antigen is not known.

Findings and limits, study-wide: Within cord blood, abundant beta clonotypes carried fewer insertions, but memory repertoires showed no such trend. There was more out-of-frame TCR alpha sharing in monozygotic twins than models estimated.

The CDR3 length is 14 residues. Germline trimming cut 3 bases from V and 6 bases from J; bases unmatched to any gene: 5. Germline CDR1 is KGHSH and CDR2 is LQKENI. This sample also appeared in a second study, on yellow fever vaccine responses in identical twins.

This TCR derives from a woman between 18 and 29 years old in good health. The material sequenced was memory (CD45RO+) T cells sorted from blood. The chain recombines TRBV18 with TRBJ2-7; 10 bases align to TRBD1. CDR3 sequence reads: CASSPPGQGREQYF. The CDR3 DNA is TGTGCCAGCTCACCCCCGGGACAGGGGCGCGAGCAGTACTTC. Combining the CDR3 with reference TRBV18 and TRBJ2-7 gives the whole variable domain NAGVMQNPRHLVRRRGQEARLRCSPMKGHSHVYWYRQLPEEGLKFMVYLQKENIIDESGMPKERFSAEFPKEGPSILRIQQVVRGDSAAYFCASSPPGQGREQYFGPGTRLTVT.